This TCR beta chain was found in a study of OX40 agonist ivuxolimab in advanced cancers. Germline values: CDR1 SGDLS, CDR2 YYNGEE. The CDR3 loop spans 15 amino acids. Trimming took 0 bases from V and 2 from J, leaving 12 bases between them. The repertoire was sequenced with immunoSEQ multiplex PCR; TCRdb's copy has only in-frame clones and lacks some. The repertoire holds 65,000 to 90,000 clones, around 90% seen once, with 2.3% in the top ten. The source material was CD4+ or CD8+ T cells sorted from blood, sampled in a trial of the OX40 agonist ivuxolimab. V usage is TRBV9 and J usage is TRBJ2-7; unclear D gene. The sequence came from an adult with an advanced solid tumor such as melanoma, head and neck, liver or kidney cancer. DNA of the CDR3: TGTGCCAGCAGCGTAGAAATAGCAGCTACCTACGAGCAGTACTTC. It translates to CASSVEIAATYEQYF.